This T cell receptor beta chain emerged from a study of beta chain features in type 1 diabetes. Averaging around 120 mL, one heparinised blood draw was given by each donor. cDNA synthesis used the whole RNA isolate, giving expressed TCRB sequences. Produced via immunoSEQ multiplex PCR; TCRdb's table is partial and in-frame only. The table records over 700,000 clones, roughly 15% of them present only once. CDR3 length: 13 amino acids. The germline V gene encodes CDR1 LNHDA and CDR2 SQIVND (reference sequence). V lost 4 bases to trimming and J lost 4 bases, with 10 bases between them. This clone was picked up a small number of times. The antigen remains undetermined. Study-level results: TCRB CDR3s were moderately but significantly shorter in Type 1 diabetes patients in all four CD4+ subsets. Within the patient group, naive, central memory and Treg TCRB repertoires appeared more similar to each other than within healthy donors.

The receptor comes from a young woman in good health. Sequencing used naive CD4+ T cells from blood. The chain is built from TRBV19 and TRBJ1-1, with D hard to call. The CDR3 region is CASSKGSRTEAFF. CDR3 sequence (DNA): TGTGCCAGTAGTAAAGGGTCTCGCACTGAAGCTTTCTTT.